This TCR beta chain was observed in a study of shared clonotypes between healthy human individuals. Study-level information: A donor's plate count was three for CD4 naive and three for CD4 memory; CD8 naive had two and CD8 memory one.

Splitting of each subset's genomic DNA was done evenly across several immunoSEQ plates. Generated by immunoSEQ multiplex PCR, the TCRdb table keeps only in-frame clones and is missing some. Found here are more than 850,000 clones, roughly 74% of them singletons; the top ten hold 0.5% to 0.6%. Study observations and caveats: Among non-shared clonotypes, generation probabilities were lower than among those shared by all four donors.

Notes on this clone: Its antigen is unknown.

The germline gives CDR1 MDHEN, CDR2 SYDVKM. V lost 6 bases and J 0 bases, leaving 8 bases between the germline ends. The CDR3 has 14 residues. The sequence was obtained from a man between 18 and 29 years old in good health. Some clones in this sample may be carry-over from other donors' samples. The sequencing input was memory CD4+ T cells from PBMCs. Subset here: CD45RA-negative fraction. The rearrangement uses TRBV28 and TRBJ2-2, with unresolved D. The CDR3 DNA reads TGTGCCAGCAGAACGCCTGCGAACACCGGGGAGCTGTTTTTT. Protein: CASRTPANTGELFF. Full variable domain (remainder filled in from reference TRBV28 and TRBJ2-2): DVKVTQSSRYLVKRTGEKVFLECVQDMDHENMFWYRQDPGLGLRLIYFSYDVKMKEKGDIPEGYSVSREKKERFSLILESASTNQTSMYLCASRTPANTGELFFGEGSRLTVL.